This is a list of T cell receptor beta chains from one sample in a study of shared clonotypes between healthy human individuals. Some clones are missing from TCRdb's copy, which holds only in-frame ones; the method was immunoSEQ multiplex PCR. The table lists hundreds of thousands of clones, approximately 96% of them singletons. Sequencing was done on a sample of naive CD8+ T cells sorted from blood. The receptors shown here come from a woman in her twenties or thirties in good health. Both conserved end residues are part of each CDR3. D genes are given only for firm matches. Expanded clones are given a class, and other clones once, few, many or no size at all.

j_call v_call clone_size d_call cdr3_nt cdr3_aa
TRBJ2-3 TRBV4-2 NA NA TGTGCCAGCAGCCAAGAAGGCTGGGGCTACTTGTTAGATACGCAGTATTTT CASSQEGWGYLLDTQYF
TRBJ2-3 TRBV19 NA NA TGTGCCAGTAGCCCGACAGGACTATCAAGCACAGATACGCAGTATTTT CASSPTGLSSTDTQYF
TRBJ2-7 TRBV11-2 NA NA TGTGCCAGCAGCTTAGCGGCAGGGGAATTCGAGCAGTACTTC CASSLAAGEFEQYF
TRBJ2-3 TRBV4-1 NA NA TGCGCCAGCAGCCAGCCGACCACCACAGATACGCAGTATTTT CASSQPTTTDTQYF
TRBJ2-5 TRBV27 NA NA TGTGCCAGCAGTTCGGGGGAGACCCAGTACTTC CASSSGETQYF
TRBJ2-7 TRBV28 NA TRBD2 TGTGCCAGCAGTCCGCGGAGCGGGACCTTGGGCTACGAGCAGTACTTC CASSPRSGTLGYEQYF
TRBJ2-5 TRBV6-6 NA NA TGTGCCAGCAGTTACTCGCCGGGGGAGCCCCGAATAACCCAGTACTTC CASSYSPGEPRITQYF
TRBJ2-7 TRBV5-8 NA TRBD2 TGTGCCAGCAGCTTGGTGCGACTAGCGGGCGGGTACGAGCAGTACTTC CASSLVRLAGGYEQYF
TRBJ1-1 TRBV2 NA NA TGTGCCAGCAGTGACGGGGAGGACACTGAAGCTTTCTTT CASSDGEDTEAFF
TRBJ2-7 TRBV4-2 NA TRBD2 TGTGCCAGCAGCCAAGGCCGGGAGGGCAAATCCTACGAGCAGTACTTC CASSQGREGKSYEQYF
TRBJ2-7 TRBV27 NA TRBD2 TGTGCCAGCAGTTCCGGACTAGCGGGAGTCGAGCAGTACTTC CASSSGLAGVEQYF
TRBJ1-5 TRBV13 NA NA TGTGCCAGCAGCTTAGGACCGCTGAATCAGCCCCAGCATTTT CASSLGPLNQPQHF
TRBJ2-7 TRBV7-9 NA NA TGTGCCAGCAGCCCTGGACAGGCGGGATACGAGCAGTACTTC CASSPGQAGYEQYF
TRBJ1-1 TRBV30 NA NA TGTGCCTGGAGTGCAACTATCGAAGCTTTCTTT CAWSATIEAFF
TRBJ2-1 TRBV30 NA NA TGTGCCTGGAGTCCCCAAAATGAGCAGTTCTTC CAWSPQNEQFF
TRBJ2-5 TRBV5-4 NA TRBD2 TGTGCCAGCAGCCCGACGGGACTAGCGAGCGAAGAGACCCAGTACTTC CASSPTGLASEETQYF
TRBJ2-1 TRBV7-9 NA TRBD2 TGTGCCAGCAGCTTAAGGACTAGCCCTGGGGTCGACAATGAGCAGTTCTTC CASSLRTSPGVDNEQFF
TRBJ1-1 TRBV29-1 NA NA TGCAGCGTCACCGTAGAGAACACTGAAGCTTTCTTT CSVTVENTEAFF
TRBJ1-1 TRBV19 few NA TGTGCCAGTAGTATCGACGGGACTGAAGCTTTCTTT CASSIDGTEAFF
TRBJ2-6 TRBV28 NA TRBD1 TGTGCCAGCAGTATACCGACAGGGCTCCAGAGCGGGGCCAACGTCCTGACTTTC CASSIPTGLQSGANVLTF
TRBJ2-7 TRBV10-3 NA NA TGTGCCATCAGTGATAGTCAGTTGAGCTACGAGCAGTACTTC CAISDSQLSYEQYF
TRBJ2-7 TRBV7-9 once TRBD2 TGTGCCAGCAAAATGGAGCGGGACTACGAGCAGTACTTC CASKMERDYEQYF
TRBJ2-7 TRBV10-3 NA TRBD2 TGTGCCATCAGCGGAGCGGGAGTCGATGAGCAGTACTTC CAISGAGVDEQYF
TRBJ2-1 TRBV7-9 once NA TGTGCCAGCAGCTTAGGGTTGTTAGTCAGCGGTGAGCAGTTCTTC CASSLGLLVSGEQFF
TRBJ2-1 TRBV29-1 NA NA TGCAGCGTGGAGGGACCCCTCACCTACAATGAGCAGTTCTTC CSVEGPLTYNEQFF
TRBJ2-1 TRBV27 NA TRBD1 TGTGCCAGCAGTCCTACCAAAGGGACAGGGTCTAGGAATGAGCAGTTCTTC CASSPTKGTGSRNEQFF
TRBJ1-1 TRBV15 NA NA TGTGCCACCAGCAGAGAAACCGGGACGAACACTGAAGCTTTCTTT CATSRETGTNTEAFF
TRBJ2-7 TRBV11-3 NA TRBD2 TGTGCCAGCAGCCCTACTAGCGGGAGGGCCCACGAGCAGTACTTC CASSPTSGRAHEQYF
TRBJ2-3 TRBV28 NA NA TGTGCCTCCACCCCCCCAGGGGCAGATACGCAGTATTTT CASTPPGADTQYF
TRBJ1-1 TRBV29-1 NA NA TGCAGCGTAGATCCGACAGCAATGAACACTGAAGCTTTCTTT CSVDPTAMNTEAFF
TRBJ2-7 TRBV27 NA NA TGTGCCAGCAGTTTGACTGGCGGCCTCGAGCAGTACTTC CASSLTGGLEQYF
TRBJ2-2 TRBV7-6 NA TRBD2 TGTGCCAGCAGCTCTGGACTAGCGGGGCGGGGGGAGCTGTTTTTT CASSSGLAGRGELFF
TRBJ2-1 TRBV6-5 NA NA TGTGCCAGCAGTTACGAGGCGTTTCCGGTATTCGATGAGCAGTTCTTC CASSYEAFPVFDEQFF
TRBJ2-7 TRBV15 NA NA TGTGCCACCGGGGACCGCAGATTCTACGAGCAGTACTTC CATGDRRFYEQYF
TRBJ2-1 TRBV7-9 NA NA TGTGCCAGCAGCAAGATCGAATACAATGAGCAGTTCTTC CASSKIEYNEQFF
TRBJ2-1 TRBV9 NA NA TGTGCCAGCAGCGTAGCAGGACTCACCTACAATGAGCAGTTCTTC CASSVAGLTYNEQFF
TRBJ2-2 TRBV19 NA NA TGTGCCAGTACCGCAGCGAACACCGGGGAGCTGTTTTTT CASTAANTGELFF
TRBJ2-3 TRBV27 NA NA TGTGCCAGCAGTTTATACCCCATAGGTCTTAGCGATACGCAGTATTTT CASSLYPIGLSDTQYF
TRBJ2-5 TRBV28 NA NA TGTGCCAGCAGTCCCCGCGGGCGGACTCCTATCGGGTACTTC CASSPRGRTPIGYF
TRBJ2-5 TRBV28 NA NA TGTGCCAGCAGTTTGTTGGGGGGACAAGAGACCCAGTACTTC CASSLLGGQETQYF
TRBJ2-1 TRBV11-2 once TRBD2 TGTGCCAGCAGGGTTCTAGCGGGCCCCCTCCATGAGCAGTTCTTC CASRVLAGPLHEQFF
TRBJ2-1 TRBV19 NA TRBD2 TGTGCCAGTAGTATAGTAGGTGCGGGAGGTTTAGATGAGCAGTTCTTC CASSIVGAGGLDEQFF
TRBJ2-7 TRBV28 NA NA TGTGCCAGCAGTTTTTCCTTAGGTTCGGCCTACGAGCAGTACTTC CASSFSLGSAYEQYF
TRBJ2-7 TRBV4-2 once NA TGTGCCAGCAGCCAAGACCACTGGTACGAGCAGTACTTC CASSQDHWYEQYF
TRBJ2-1 TRBV9 NA TRBD1 TGTGCCAGCAGCGTATTAGGGGGACAGGGGTTCAATGAGCAGTTCTTC CASSVLGGQGFNEQFF